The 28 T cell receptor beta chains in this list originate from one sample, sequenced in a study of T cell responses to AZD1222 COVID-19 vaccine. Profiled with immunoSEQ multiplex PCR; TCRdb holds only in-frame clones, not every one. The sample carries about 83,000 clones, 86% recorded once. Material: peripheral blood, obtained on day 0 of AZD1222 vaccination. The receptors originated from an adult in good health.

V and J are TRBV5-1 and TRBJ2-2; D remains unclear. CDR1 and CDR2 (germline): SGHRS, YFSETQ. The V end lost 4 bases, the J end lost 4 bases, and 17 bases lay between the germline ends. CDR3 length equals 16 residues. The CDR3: CASSVVGPPPTGELFF. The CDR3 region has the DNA TGCGCCAGCAGCGTCGTCGGGCCCCCGCCCACCGGGGAGCTGTTTTTT.

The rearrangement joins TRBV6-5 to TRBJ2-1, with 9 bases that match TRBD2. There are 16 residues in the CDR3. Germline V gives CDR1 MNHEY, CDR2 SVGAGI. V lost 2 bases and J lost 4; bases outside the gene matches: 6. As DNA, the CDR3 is TGTGCCAGCAGTTACGCGGGGCGGGAGGGTTACAATGAGCAGTTCTTC. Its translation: CASSYAGREGYNEQFF.

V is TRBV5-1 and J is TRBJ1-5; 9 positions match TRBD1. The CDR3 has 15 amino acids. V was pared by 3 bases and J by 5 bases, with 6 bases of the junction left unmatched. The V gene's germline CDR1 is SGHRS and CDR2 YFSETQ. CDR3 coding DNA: TGCGCCAGCAGCTCGGGGGACAGGGTCGATCAGCCCCAGCATTTT. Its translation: CASSSGDRVDQPQHF.

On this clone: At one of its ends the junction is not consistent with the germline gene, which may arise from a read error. In nucleotides, the CDR3 is TGTGCTAGCAGCGCCTACAGCGGGGGCACCGGGGAGCTGTTTTTT. Residues: CASSAYSGGTGELFF. The J gene is TRBJ2-2, the V gene TRBV7-7, with TRBD2 identical over 8 bases. The CDR3 has 15 residues. Per germline, CDR1 SSHAT and CDR2 FNYEAQ (reference sequence).

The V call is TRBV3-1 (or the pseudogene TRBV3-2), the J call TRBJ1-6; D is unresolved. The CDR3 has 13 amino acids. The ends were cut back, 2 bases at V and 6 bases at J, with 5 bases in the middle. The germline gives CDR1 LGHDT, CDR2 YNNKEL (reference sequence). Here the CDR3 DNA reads TGTGCCAGCAGCCAAAGTGGTAATTCACCCCTCCACTTT. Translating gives CASSQSGNSPLHF.

CDR3 coding DNA: TGCAGCTCGGCCTCTGAGTGGAACAATGAGCAGTTCTTC. It specifies CSSASEWNNEQFF. The V gene is TRBV29-1, the J gene TRBJ2-1; D call uncertain. The V end lost 8 bases, the J end lost 5 bases, and 16 bases lay between the germline ends. The CDR3 length is 13 residues. The germline CDR1 and CDR2 sequences are SQVTM and ANQGSEA.

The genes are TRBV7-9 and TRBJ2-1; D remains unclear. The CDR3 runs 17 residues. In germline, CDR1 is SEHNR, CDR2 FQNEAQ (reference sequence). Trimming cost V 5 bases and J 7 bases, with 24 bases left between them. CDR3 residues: CASSPPPGSPLRNEQFF. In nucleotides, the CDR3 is TGTGCCAGCAGCCCCCCTCCCGGCAGTCCCCTTCGAAATGAGCAGTTCTTC.

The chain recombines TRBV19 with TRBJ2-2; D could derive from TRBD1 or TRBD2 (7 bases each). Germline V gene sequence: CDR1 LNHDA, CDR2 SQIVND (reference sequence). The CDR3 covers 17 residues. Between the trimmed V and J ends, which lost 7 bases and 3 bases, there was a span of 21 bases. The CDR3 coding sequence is TGTGCCAGTAACCCCTCCGGGGAGGGGGCGCACACCGGGGAGCTGTTTTTT. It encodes CASNPSGEGAHTGELFF.

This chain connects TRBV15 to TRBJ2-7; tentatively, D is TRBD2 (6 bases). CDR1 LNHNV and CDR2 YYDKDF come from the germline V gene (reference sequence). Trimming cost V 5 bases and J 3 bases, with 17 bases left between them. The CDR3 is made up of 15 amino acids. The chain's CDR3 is CATSSRRDSRYEQYF. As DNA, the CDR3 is TGTGCCACCAGCTCCCGCCGGGACTCCCGCTACGAGCAGTACTTC. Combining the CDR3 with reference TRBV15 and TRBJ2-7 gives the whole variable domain DAMVIQNPRYQVTQFGKPVTLSCSQTLNHNVMYWYQQKSSQAPKLLFHYYDKDFNNEADTPDNFQSRRPNTSFCFLDIRSPGLGDTAMYLCATSSRRDSRYEQYFGPGTRLTVT.

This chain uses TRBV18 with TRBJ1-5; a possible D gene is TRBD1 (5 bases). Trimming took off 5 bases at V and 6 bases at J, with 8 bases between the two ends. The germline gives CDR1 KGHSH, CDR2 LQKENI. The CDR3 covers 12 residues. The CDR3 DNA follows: TGTGCCAGCTCAGAAGGGACTCAGCCCCAGCATTTT. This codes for CASSEGTQPQHF.

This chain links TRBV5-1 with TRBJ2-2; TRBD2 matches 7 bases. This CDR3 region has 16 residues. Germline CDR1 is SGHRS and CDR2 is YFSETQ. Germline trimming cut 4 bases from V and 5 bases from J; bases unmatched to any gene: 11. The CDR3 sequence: CASSPGIDSGTGELFF. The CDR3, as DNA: TGCGCCAGCAGCCCGGGGATAGATAGCGGGACCGGGGAGCTGTTTTTT.

This CDR3 reads CASSPGVGDYYGYTF. DNA of the CDR3: TGTGCCAGCAGTCCAGGCGTAGGCGACTACTATGGCTACACCTTC. This chain joins TRBV2 and TRBJ1-2; D remains ambiguous. The CDR3 spans 15 residues. From germline, CDR1 is SNHLY and CDR2 FYNNEI. The ends were cut back, 5 bases at V and 3 bases at J, with 16 bases in the middle.

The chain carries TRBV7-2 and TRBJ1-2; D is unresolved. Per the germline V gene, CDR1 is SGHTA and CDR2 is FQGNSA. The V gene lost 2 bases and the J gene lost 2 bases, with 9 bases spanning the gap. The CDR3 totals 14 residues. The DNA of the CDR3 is TGTGCCAGCAGCTTATCTCGATTGAACTATGGCTACACCTTC. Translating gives CASSLSRLNYGYTF.

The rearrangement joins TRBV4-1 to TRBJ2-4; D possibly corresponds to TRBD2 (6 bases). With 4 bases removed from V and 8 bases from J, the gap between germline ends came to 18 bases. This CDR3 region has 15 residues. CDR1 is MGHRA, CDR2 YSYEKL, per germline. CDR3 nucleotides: TGCGCCAGCAGCCGAGGAACCGGGAGTTCGGACATTCAGTACTTC. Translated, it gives CASSRGTGSSDIQYF.

Here the CDR3 DNA reads TGTGCCAGCAGTTCTGTAGGCTCCACCGGGGAGCTGTTTTTT. Its protein is CASSSVGSTGELFF. The chain recombines TRBV6-2 or TRBV6-3 with TRBJ2-2; D uncertain. Germline loops: CDR1 MNHEY, CDR2 SVGEGT. The ends were cut back, 4 bases at V and 4 bases at J, with 10 bases in the middle. The CDR3 totals 14 residues.

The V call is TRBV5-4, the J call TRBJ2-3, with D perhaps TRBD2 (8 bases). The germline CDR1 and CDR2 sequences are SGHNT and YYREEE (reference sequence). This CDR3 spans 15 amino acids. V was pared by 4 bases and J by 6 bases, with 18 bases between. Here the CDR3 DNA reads TGTGCCAGCAGCCTAGGGGGACTAGGGGGCGATACGCAGTATTTT. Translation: CASSLGGLGGDTQYF.

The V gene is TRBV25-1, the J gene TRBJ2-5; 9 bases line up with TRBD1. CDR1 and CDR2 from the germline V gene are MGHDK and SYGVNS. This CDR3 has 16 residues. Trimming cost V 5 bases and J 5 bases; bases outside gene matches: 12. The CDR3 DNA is TGTGCCAGCAGTCCCCCTCCACAGGGGGCTTGGGAGACCCAGTACTTC. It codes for CASSPPPQGAWETQYF.

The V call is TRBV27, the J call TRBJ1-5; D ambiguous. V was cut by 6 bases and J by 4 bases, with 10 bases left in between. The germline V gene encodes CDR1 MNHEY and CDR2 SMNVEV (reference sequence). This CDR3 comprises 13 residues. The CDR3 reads CASSPKWNQPQHF. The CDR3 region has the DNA TGTGCCAGCAGCCCGAAGTGGAATCAGCCCCAGCATTTT.

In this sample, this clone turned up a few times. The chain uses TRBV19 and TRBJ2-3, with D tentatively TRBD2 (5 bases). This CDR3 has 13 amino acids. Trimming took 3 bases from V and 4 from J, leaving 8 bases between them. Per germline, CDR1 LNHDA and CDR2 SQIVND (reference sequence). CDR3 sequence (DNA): TGTGCCAGTAGTATGGCTAGCCCAGATACGCAGTATTTT. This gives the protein CASSMASPDTQYF.

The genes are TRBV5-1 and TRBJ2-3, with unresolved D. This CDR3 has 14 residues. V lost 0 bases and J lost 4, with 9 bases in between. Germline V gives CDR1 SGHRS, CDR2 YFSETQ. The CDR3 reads CASSLVATADTQYF. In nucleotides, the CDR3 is TGCGCCAGCAGCTTGGTGGCAACGGCAGATACGCAGTATTTT.

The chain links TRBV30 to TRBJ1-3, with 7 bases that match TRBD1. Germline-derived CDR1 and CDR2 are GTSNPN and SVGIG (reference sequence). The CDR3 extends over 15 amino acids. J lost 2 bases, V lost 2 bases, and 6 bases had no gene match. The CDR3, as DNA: TGTGCCTGGAGTAGGGACAGTGGAACTGGAAACACCATATATTTT. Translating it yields CAWSRDSGTGNTIYF.

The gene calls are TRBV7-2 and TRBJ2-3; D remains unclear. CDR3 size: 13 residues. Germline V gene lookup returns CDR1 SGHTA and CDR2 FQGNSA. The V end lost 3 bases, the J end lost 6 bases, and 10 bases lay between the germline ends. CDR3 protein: CASSFKHGDTQYF. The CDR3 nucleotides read TGTGCCAGCAGCTTTAAGCATGGTGATACGCAGTATTTT. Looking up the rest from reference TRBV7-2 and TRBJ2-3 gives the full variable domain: GAGVSQSPSNKVTEKGKDVELRCDPISGHTALYWYRQSLGQGLEFLIYFQGNSAPDKSGLPSDRFSAERTGGSVSTLTIQRTQQEDSAVYLCASSFKHGDTQYFGPGTRLTVL.

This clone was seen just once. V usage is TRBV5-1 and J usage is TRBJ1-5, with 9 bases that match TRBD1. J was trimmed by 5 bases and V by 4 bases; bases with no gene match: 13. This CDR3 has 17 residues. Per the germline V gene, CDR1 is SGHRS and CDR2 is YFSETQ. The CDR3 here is CASSPGTGRGRDQPQHF. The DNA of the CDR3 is TGCGCCAGCAGCCCCGGGACAGGGCGGGGAAGGGATCAGCCCCAGCATTTT.

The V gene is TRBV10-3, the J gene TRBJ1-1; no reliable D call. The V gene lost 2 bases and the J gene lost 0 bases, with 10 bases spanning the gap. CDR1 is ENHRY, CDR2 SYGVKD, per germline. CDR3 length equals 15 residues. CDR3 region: CAISEVFGLNTEAFF. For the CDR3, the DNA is TGTGCCATCAGTGAGGTGTTCGGCCTGAACACTGAAGCTTTCTTT.

The CDR3 reads CATTGIADTEAFF. CDR3 bases: TGTGCCACCACGGGTATTGCGGACACTGAAGCTTTCTTT. The chain is built from TRBV3-1 (or the pseudogene TRBV3-2) and TRBJ1-1; D unresolved. Trimming removed 10 bases from V and 3 bases from J, with 15 bases in between. Germline V gives CDR1 LGHDT, CDR2 YNNKEL (reference sequence). The CDR3 is 13 amino acids.

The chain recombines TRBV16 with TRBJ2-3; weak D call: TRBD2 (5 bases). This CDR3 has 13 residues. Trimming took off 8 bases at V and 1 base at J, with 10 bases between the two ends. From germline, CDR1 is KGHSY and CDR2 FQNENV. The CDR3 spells CASLSDGTDTQYF. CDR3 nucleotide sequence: TGTGCCAGCCTTAGCGACGGCACAGATACGCAGTATTTT.

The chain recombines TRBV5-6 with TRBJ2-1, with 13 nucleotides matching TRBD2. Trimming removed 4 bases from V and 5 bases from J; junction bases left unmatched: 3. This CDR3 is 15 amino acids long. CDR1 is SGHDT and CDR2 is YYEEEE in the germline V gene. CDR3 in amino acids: CASSILAGGNNEQFF. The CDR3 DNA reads TGTGCCAGCAGCATACTAGCGGGGGGGAACAATGAGCAGTTCTTC.

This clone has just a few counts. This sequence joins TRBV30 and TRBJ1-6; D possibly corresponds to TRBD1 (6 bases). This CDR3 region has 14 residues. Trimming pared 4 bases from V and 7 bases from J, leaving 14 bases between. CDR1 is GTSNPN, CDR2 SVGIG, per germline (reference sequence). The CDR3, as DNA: TGTGCCTGGATGCAGGGGTGGGACAATTCACCCCTCCACTTT. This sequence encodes CAWMQGWDNSPLHF.